This T cell receptor (beta chain) derives from a study of CD8 T cells in ankylosing spondylitis. TCRdb used MiXCR to reprocess the 5' RACE reads, holding one entry per CDR3 protein. The table lists just over 150,000 distinct CDR3 sequences, around 17% of them singletons. Concerning this clonotype: Its antigen is not known.

Findings and limits, study-wide: A TCR beta motif of eight or nine highly homologous variants seemed to mark ankylosing spondylitis blood. Earlier work had already found some motif variants in reactive arthritis synovial fluid and blood.

The TCR was taken from a male donor with ankylosing spondylitis or in good health (not recorded which). The specimen sequenced was blood, either unsorted or a sorted T cell fraction (not recorded which).

This CDR3 reads CASSLNSPGTQYF. CDR3 coding DNA: TGCGCCAGCAGCTTGAACAGCCCAGGGACCCAGTACTTC. The chain recombines TRBV5-1 with TRBJ2-5; D is undetermined. The germline CDR1 and CDR2 sequences are SGHRS and YFSETQ. The length of the CDR3 is 13 residues. V was shortened by 1 base and J by 7 bases, with 11 bases between the two germline ends.